The 5 T cell receptor beta chains reported below all come from one sample, sequenced in a study of T cell responses to AZD1222 COVID-19 vaccine. Sequencing used immunoSEQ multiplex PCR; TCRdb keeps in-frame clones, though not all of them. The sample comprises around 130,000 clones, 93% of which are singletons, and 4.5% to 6% rests with the top ten. The sample in question was peripheral blood, obtained on day 0 of AZD1222 vaccination. The receptors shown here come from an adult in good health.

The V call is TRBV5-4, the J call TRBJ2-2; TRBD2 aligns across 11 bases. Unmatched junction bases numbered 5, after V lost 4 bases and J lost 0 bases. Per the germline V gene, CDR1 is SGHNT and CDR2 is YYREEE (reference sequence). The CDR3 covers 17 residues. This chain's CDR3 is CASSPGTSGPNTGELFF. The DNA of the CDR3 is TGTGCCAGCAGCCCAGGGACTAGCGGCCCGAACACCGGGGAGCTGTTTTTT.

This rearrangement joins TRBV2 to TRBJ1-4; 11 bases align to TRBD1. Looked up from germline, CDR1 is SNHLY and CDR2 is FYNNEI. The V segment lost 3 bases and the J segment 8 bases; nucleotides outside the gene matches: 5. The CDR3 runs 15 residues. The CDR3 bases are TGTGCCAGCAGTGATGGACAGGGGGCATTCGAAAAACTGTTTTTT. It yields the protein CASSDGQGAFEKLFF. Complete variable domain (other parts from reference TRBV2 and TRBJ1-4): EPEVTQTPSHQVTQMGQEVILRCVPISNHLYFYWYRQILGQKVEFLVSFYNNEISEKSEIFDDQFSVERPDGSNFTLKIRSTKLEDSAMYFCASSDGQGAFEKLFFGSGTQLSVL.

Here the CDR3 DNA reads TGTGCCACCAGCGTTCCGGAAAGACAAAGTCGGGCCAACGTCCTGACTTTC. It codes for CATSVPERQSRANVLTF. The chain is built from TRBV15 and TRBJ2-6; D uncertain. Germline CDR1 is LNHNV and CDR2 is YYDKDF (reference sequence). The CDR3 is 17 amino acids. The ends were cut back, 5 bases at V and 5 bases at J, with 19 bases in the middle.

The chain combines TRBV27 with TRBJ2-1; 8 nucleotides match TRBD1. Germline V gene lookup returns CDR1 MNHEY and CDR2 SMNVEV (reference sequence). This CDR3 is built from 15 residues. V was pared by 3 bases and J by 2 bases, with 3 bases of the junction left unmatched. CDR3 sequence reads: CASSLDRAPYNEQFF. Written as DNA, the CDR3 is TGTGCCAGCAGTTTGGACAGGGCACCCTACAATGAGCAGTTCTTC.

The genes are TRBV27 and TRBJ2-1; a possible D gene is TRBD1 (5 bases). Trimming took off 6 bases at V and 2 bases at J, with 14 bases between the two ends. Germline V gives CDR1 MNHEY, CDR2 SMNVEV (reference sequence). This CDR3 is built from 15 residues. The DNA of the CDR3 is TGTGCCAGCAGCCCCCGGCAGGACACCTACAATGAGCAGTTCTTC. It codes for CASSPRQDTYNEQFF.